This TCR beta chain originates from a study of blood T cell repertoires in COVID-19. The assay was immunoSEQ multiplex PCR, and TCRdb's table has in-frame clones only and misses some. Of 400,000 to 550,000 clones in the sample, around 89% were seen once. This clonotype was sampled from a young woman with acute or convalescent COVID-19. Source material: peripheral blood.

CDR3 nucleotide sequence: TGTGCCAGCAGCGGACAGGGGGTCGGGGAGACCCAGTACTTC. Its protein is CASSGQGVGETQYF. This chain uses TRBV9 with TRBJ2-5; 9 nucleotides line up with TRBD1. This CDR3 has 14 residues. Germline V lookup: CDR1 SGDLS, CDR2 YYNGEE. Trimming at V came to 3 bases and at J to 5 bases, leaving 5 bases not matched to a gene.